These 25 T cell receptor beta chains originate from one sample sequenced in a study of cytomegalovirus exposure and HLA in healthy donors. The study ran its PCR with 60 Vbeta and 13 Jbeta primers. The method was immunoSEQ multiplex PCR; TCRdb's version includes in-frame clones alone and lacks a portion of them. The data show around 200,000 clones, with 70% to 80% seen just once and about a sixth held by the top ten. The material sequenced was PBMCs. These receptors were collected from a man in his forties or fifties in good health and CMV-seronegative.

The rearrangement links TRBV7-9 to TRBJ2-1, with D possibly matching TRBD2 (5 bases). The CDR3 runs to 15 residues. The germline V and J ends were trimmed by 2 bases and 6 bases, with 14 bases remaining between them. From germline, CDR1 is SEHNR and CDR2 FQNEAQ (reference sequence). CDR3 in amino acids: CASSLRGPLPNEQFF. The CDR3 DNA sequence: TGTGCCAGCAGCTTACGGGGTCCGCTCCCCAATGAGCAGTTCTTC.

The chain joins TRBV6-1 to TRBJ2-1, with a tentative D call TRBD2 (6 bases). Trimming stripped 6 bases from V and 5 bases from J, with 17 bases between. The CDR3 extends over 15 amino acids. Germline CDR1 and CDR2: MNHNS and SASEGT. The CDR3 loop reads CASRPAGRGNNEQFF. CDR3 coding DNA: TGTGCCAGCAGGCCCGCGGGGCGGGGAAACAATGAGCAGTTCTTC.

Points on this clone: A read error may account for a junction end that differs from germline. V and J are TRBV7-9 and TRBJ2-7; D is possibly TRBD1 (6 bases). There are 12 residues in the CDR3. CDR1 and CDR2 (germline): SEHNR, FQNEAQ (reference sequence). The CDR3, as DNA: TGTTCCAGCAGCCACAGGGATTACGAGCAGTACTTC. Its protein is CSSSHRDYEQYF.

This sequence joins TRBV6-5 and TRBJ2-1; 8 nucleotides agree with TRBD1. This CDR3 contains 16 residues. The V gene's germline CDR1 is MNHEY and CDR2 SVGAGI. V was pared by 2 bases and J by 6 bases, with 9 bases of the junction left unmatched. The CDR3 region has the DNA TGTGCCAGCAGTTACGCCCAGGGGGCTTTTGTCAATGAGCAGTTCTTC. It encodes CASSYAQGAFVNEQFF.

With regard to this clone: Its ends do not fully match the called genes, so a read error is possible. This sequence joins TRBV5-4 and TRBJ2-3, with 12 bases matching TRBD2. CDR3 length equals 15 residues. CDR1 is SGHNT, CDR2 YYREEE, per germline (reference sequence). The CDR3 nucleotides read TGTGCCGGCAGCTCCCGACTAGCGGGAGAAGGAACGCAGTATTTT. Translation gives CAGSSRLAGEGTQYF.

The chain joins TRBV2 to TRBJ1-4; 8 positions match TRBD1. The junction had 6 bases not matched to a gene; V was cut back by 6 bases and J by 3 bases. The CDR3 is made up of 15 amino acids. Germline CDR1 SNHLY, CDR2 FYNNEI. CDR3: CASRPQGGPNEKLFF. CDR3 in DNA: TGTGCCAGCAGACCACAGGGGGGGCCTAATGAAAAACTGTTTTTT.

This rearrangement joins TRBV5-1 to TRBJ2-7; 9 bases map to TRBD1. This CDR3 has 16 residues. Germline CDR1 SGHRS, CDR2 YFSETQ. V shed 2 bases, J shed 5 bases, and the junction held 11 bases outside the gene matches. This CDR3 reads CASSLLTGGRQHEQYF. In DNA, the CDR3 is TGCGCCAGCAGCTTATTAACAGGGGGCCGACAACACGAGCAGTACTTC.

V is TRBV28 and J is TRBJ2-5; 10 nucleotides match TRBD2. Germline values: CDR1 MDHEN, CDR2 SYDVKM. V was pared by 6 bases and J by 1 base, with 8 bases of the junction left unmatched. The CDR3 sequence is 16 residues long. Here the CDR3 DNA reads TGTGCCAGCAGCTGGGGGGGACTAGCGTCCCAAGAGACCCAGTACTTC. It codes for CASSWGGLASQETQYF.

The chain employs TRBV19 and TRBJ2-7; TRBD1 aligns across 7 bases. The V gene's germline CDR1 is LNHDA and CDR2 SQIVND (reference sequence). The CDR3 is 13 amino acids. V lost 4 bases to trimming and J lost 5 bases; unmatched junction nucleotides: 5. The CDR3 reads CASSNRGGDEQYF. The DNA for the CDR3 is TGTGCCAGTAGTAACAGGGGTGGCGACGAGCAGTACTTC.

The chain employs TRBV19 and TRBJ2-3; 9 bases are a match to TRBD2. Trimming at V came to 2 bases and at J to 4 bases, leaving 7 bases not matched to a gene. The germline V gene encodes CDR1 LNHDA and CDR2 SQIVND (reference sequence). The CDR3 runs 16 residues. The CDR3 loop reads CASSIRAGGRADTQYF. The DNA for the CDR3 is TGTGCCAGTAGTATACGAGCGGGGGGCCGGGCAGATACGCAGTATTTT.

The chain uses TRBV28 and TRBJ2-5, with TRBD1 matching 12 bases. The last part of the DNA fits TRBJ2-7 better; the J call may be wrong. This CDR3 contains 16 residues. Germline V gene data show CDR1 as MDHEN and CDR2 as SYDVKM. CDR3 loop: CASTGGTGGARNEQYF. Written as DNA, the CDR3 is TGTGCCAGCACCGGAGGGACAGGGGGCGCAAGAAACGAGCAGTACTTC.

V is TRBV4-1 and J is TRBJ2-2; possible D gene TRBD2, 6 bases. The CDR3 runs 15 residues. The V end was cut by 4 bases, the J end by 7 bases, with 16 bases between. CDR1 is MGHRA, CDR2 YSYEKL, per germline. The CDR3, as DNA: TGCGCCAGCAGCCCGCTCGGGGCGCGGGACGGGGAGCTGTTTTTT. This codes for CASSPLGARDGELFF.

The chain combines TRBV9 with TRBJ2-5; D remains ambiguous. Trimming pared 0 bases from V and 5 bases from J, leaving 14 bases between. This CDR3 contains 15 residues. Looked up from germline, CDR1 is SGDLS and CDR2 is YYNGEE. DNA for the CDR3: TGTGCCAGCAGCGTAGGGCCTGGGCTCGAGGAGACCCAGTACTTC. This codes for CASSVGPGLEETQYF.

The CDR3 loop reads CARALRLAGTDTQYF. CDR3 nucleotide sequence: TGTGCCAGGGCCCTAAGACTAGCGGGGACAGATACGCAGTATTTT. This sequence joins TRBV2 and TRBJ2-3; 11 bases align to TRBD2. With 9 bases clipped from V and 3 bases from J, the junction kept 8 bases outside the gene matches. Germline-derived CDR1 and CDR2 are SNHLY and FYNNEI. The CDR3 sequence is 15 residues long.

This clone has more than one count but fewer than ten. The CDR3 DNA sequence: TGTGCCAGCAGTTTACTGAATCTCGGCAGGTTGAACACTGAAGCTTTCTTT. It yields the protein CASSLLNLGRLNTEAFF. This sequence joins TRBV28 and TRBJ1-1; D ambiguous. V dropped 2 bases and J dropped 0 bases, with 16 bases sitting between them. The CDR3 contains 17 residues. Germline CDR1 reads MDHEN; CDR2 reads SYDVKM.

This clone came up a few times. The chain combines TRBV6-1 with TRBJ1-5; the D is unclear. V was pared by 10 bases and J by 0 bases, with 13 bases between. The germline gives CDR1 MNHNS, CDR2 SASEGT. The CDR3 consists of 14 residues. Written as DNA, the CDR3 is TGTGCCACCATCGGGGTGAGTAGCAATCAGCCCCAGCATTTT. It encodes CATIGVSSNQPQHF.

This chain uses TRBV7-3 with TRBJ2-2; 9 positions match TRBD2. CDR1 and CDR2 (germline): SGHTA, FQGTGA. CDR3 length: 20 amino acids. With 4 bases clipped from V and 2 bases from J, the junction kept 17 bases outside the gene matches. CDR3 coding DNA: TGTGCCAGCAGCTCTCTACTACTCGCGGGGGGGCCAGGTAACACCGGGGAGCTGTTTTTT. It specifies CASSSLLLAGGPGNTGELFF.

With respect to this clone: Compared with germline, one end of the junction differs, possibly owing to a read error. V usage is TRBV7-9 and J usage is TRBJ1-1, with 7 bases fitting TRBD1. From germline, CDR1 is SEHNR and CDR2 FQNEAQ (reference sequence). CDR3 size: 15 residues. The CDR3 spells CSSSLGGQLNTEAFF. For the CDR3, the DNA is TGTTCCAGCAGCTTAGGGGGACAGCTGAACACTGAAGCTTTCTTT.

The chain is built from TRBV6-6 and TRBJ1-4, with 9 bases that match TRBD1. The germline V gene encodes CDR1 MNHNY and CDR2 SVGAGI (reference sequence). J was trimmed by 6 bases and V by 6 bases; bases with no gene match: 5. The CDR3 contains 14 residues. CDR3 sequence: CASSNRGPHEKLFF. Written as DNA, the CDR3 is TGTGCCAGCAGCAACAGGGGGCCCCATGAAAAACTGTTTTTT.

This chain joins TRBV4-2 and TRBJ2-1; 7 bases align to TRBD2. The CDR3 contains 14 residues. Per the germline V gene, CDR1 is LGHNA and CDR2 is YNFKEQ. V gave up 1 base and J gave up 5 bases; unmatched junction bases: 2. The CDR3 sequence is CASSQVGGDNEQFF. CDR3 nucleotides: TGTGCCAGCAGCCAAGTTGGGGGGGACAATGAGCAGTTCTTC.

In this sample, this clone turned up once. The rearrangement uses TRBV10-3 and TRBJ1-2; D gene uncertain. The V end lost 2 bases, the J end lost 7 bases, and 5 bases lay between the germline ends. CDR3 length: 11 residues. In germline, CDR1 is ENHRY, CDR2 SYGVKD. CDR3: CAISEQAGYTF. CDR3 sequence (DNA): TGTGCCATCAGTGAGCAGGCTGGCTACACCTTC.

The gene calls are TRBV30 and TRBJ2-5; D perhaps matches TRBD1 (6 bases). V lost 2 bases, J lost 1 base, and 17 bases lay in between. This CDR3 has 16 residues. Germline CDR1 is GTSNPN and CDR2 is SVGIG (reference sequence). The chain's CDR3 is CAWSTPWTVAQETQYF. In DNA, the CDR3 is TGTGCCTGGAGTACACCCTGGACAGTAGCCCAAGAGACCCAGTACTTC.

The chain joins TRBV7-9 to TRBJ2-3, with D possibly TRBD2 on 5 matching bases. V was pared by 5 bases and J by 1 base, with 13 bases between. The CDR3 has 15 amino acids. In germline, CDR1 is SEHNR, CDR2 FQNEAQ (reference sequence). CDR3 bases: TGTGCCAGCAGCACCCAGAGGGTTGGCACAGATACGCAGTATTTT. Translating it yields CASSTQRVGTDTQYF. Full variable domain (missing parts from reference TRBV7-9 and TRBJ2-3): DTGVSQNPRHKITKRGQNVTFRCDPISEHNRLYWYRQTLGQGPEFLTYFQNEAQLEKSRLLSDRFSAERPKGSFSTLEIQRTEQGDSAMYLCASSTQRVGTDTQYFGPGTRLTVL.

The chain recombines TRBV20-1 with TRBJ2-7; the D gene is possibly TRBD2 (6 bases). V lost 8 bases, J lost 5 bases, and 13 bases lay in between. Germline V gives CDR1 DFQATT, CDR2 SNEGSKA (reference sequence). CDR3 length: 11 residues. The CDR3 bases are TGCAGTCCTGGGAGGCCCCACGAGCAGTACTTC. It is translated as CSPGRPHEQYF.

V gene TRBV9 combines with J gene TRBJ2-2, with D maybe TRBD1 (6 bases). Trimming removed 3 bases from V and 1 base from J, with 10 bases in between. Per germline, CDR1 SGDLS and CDR2 YYNGEE. This CDR3 region has 15 residues. CDR3 loop: CASSAIQGNTGELFF. CDR3 DNA: TGTGCCAGCAGCGCGATACAGGGGAACACCGGGGAGCTGTTTTTT.